This T cell receptor beta chain appears in the sequencing data of a study of post-analysis software for immune sequencing data. Overall study context: Both relapsing-remitting and secondary progressive multiple sclerosis featured among the disease courses, as did progressive-relapsing multiple sclerosis. The study, taken as a whole, reports: Roughly 5 TRBV segments occurring more often in patients than controls included TRBV5-6, TRBV5-1 and TRBV20-1. A significant reduction in normalized Chao1 diversity was observed in multiple sclerosis patients versus controls.

Researchers reported that TCR beta cDNA libraries carried unique molecular identifiers. MiXCR, applied by TCRdb to the PCR reads, yields one record per CDR3 protein. This table holds about 150,000 distinct CDR3 sequences, 30% found once. CDR1 is MNHEY and CDR2 is SVGAGI in the germline V gene. The length of the CDR3 is 14 residues. Trimming pared 6 bases from V and 7 bases from J, leaving 16 bases between. Ten or more counts support this clonotype. The antigen is not known. The genes are TRBV6-5 and TRBJ2-1; D perhaps matches TRBD1 (6 bases). Sequencing was carried out using blood. The receptor's source is a girl aged 5 to 17 with multiple sclerosis. DNA of the CDR3: TGTGCCAGCAGCCCAGGGGCGGGTAGGAATGAGCAGTTCTTC. Translated, it gives CASSPGAGRNEQFF.